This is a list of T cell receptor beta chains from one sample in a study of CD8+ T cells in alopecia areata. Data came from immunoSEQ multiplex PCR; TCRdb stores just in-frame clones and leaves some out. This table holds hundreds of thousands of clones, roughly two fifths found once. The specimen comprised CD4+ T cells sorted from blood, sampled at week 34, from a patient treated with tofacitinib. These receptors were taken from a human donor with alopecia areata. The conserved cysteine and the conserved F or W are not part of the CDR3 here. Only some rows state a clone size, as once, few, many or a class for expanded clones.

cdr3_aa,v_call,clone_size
ASSPNYEQY,TRBV18,NA
ASSLDRVGDTQY,TRBV7-2,NA
ASSLGDRSGYT,TRBV5-1,NA
ASSGDKEAF,TRBV11-2,NA
ASSYSPDGGYGYT,TRBV6-6,NA
ASLRQANTEAF,TRBV19,few
ASSQDPSGGSHEQY,TRBV4-1,few
ASSLDSFSQPQH,TRBV5-6,NA
ASSVVARGSPLH,TRBV2,NA
ASNGRGRNGYT,TRBV19,few
ASSPRGVLPDTQY,TRBV25-1,few
ASSPRQGPYEQY,TRBV7-2,NA
ASSPRQGLGYT,TRBV13,few
ASSPSSADEQY,TRBV5-1,NA
ASSYGTGSEKLF,TRBV6-6,NA
AFHRGIGGYT,TRBV30,few
ASSPYPSGEAAGYT,TRBV5-1,NA
ASSLRPPTLPRNQPQH,TRBV19,few
ASSLMGRDEKLF,TRBV5-1,few
ASSLGADTQY,TRBV2,NA
ASSSTGQAYGYT,TRBV6-6,NA
ASSATGGEQY,TRBV6-5,many
ASSLGLADTQY,TRBV7-9,NA